A selection of T cell receptor beta chains follows, all from one sample in a study of blood T cells in healthy people across ages. Each CDR3 protein gets one entry after TCRdb re-called the 5' RACE reads with MiXCR. The data hold about 1,800,000 distinct CDR3 sequences, with roughly 27% observed a single time. Sequencing used blood. The receptors were sampled from a woman under 40 in good health. Each CDR3 is given with its conserved first and last residue.

v_call cdr3_aa
TRBV12-3/TRBV12-4 CASSYPVTGELFF
TRBV12-3/TRBV12-4 CTSSLEASVYEQYF
TRBV7-9 CASSEDPYEQYF
TRBV2 CASSEQDGDTQYF
TRBV20-1 CSAEARLAGGQDTQYF
TRBV20-1 CSAGKTSGGTDTQYF
TRBV20-1 CSAREGGSLDEKLFF
TRBV7-2 CASSLEFARAETQYF
TRBV20-1 CSAPGRTGTDTQYF
TRBV20-1 CSARGGQGSDTQYF
TRBV5-1 CASSLDGFYEQYF
TRBV18 CACSAGASGTQETQYF
TRBV4-2 CASSHGAASYEQYF
TRBV20-1 CSATGRPSGRNNEQYF
TRBV5-1 CASSLVVANEQFF
TRBV20-1 CSARSLRYYEQYF
TRBV24-1 CATSDIQGYEQFF
TRBV7-8 CASGFRDSYEQYF
TRBV6-5 CASTGQGLVGETQYF